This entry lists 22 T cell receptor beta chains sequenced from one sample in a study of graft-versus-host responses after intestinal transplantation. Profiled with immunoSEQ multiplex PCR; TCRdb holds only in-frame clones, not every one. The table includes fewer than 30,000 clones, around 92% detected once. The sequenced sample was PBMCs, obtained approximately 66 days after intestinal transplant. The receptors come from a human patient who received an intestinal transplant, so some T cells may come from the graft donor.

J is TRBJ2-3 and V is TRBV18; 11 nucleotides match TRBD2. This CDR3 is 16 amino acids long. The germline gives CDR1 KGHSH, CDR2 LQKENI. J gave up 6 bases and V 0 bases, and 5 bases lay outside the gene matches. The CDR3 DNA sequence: TGTGCCAGCTCACCACCGTGGGCTAGCGGGGGGGATACGCAGTATTTT. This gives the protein CASSPPWASGGDTQYF.

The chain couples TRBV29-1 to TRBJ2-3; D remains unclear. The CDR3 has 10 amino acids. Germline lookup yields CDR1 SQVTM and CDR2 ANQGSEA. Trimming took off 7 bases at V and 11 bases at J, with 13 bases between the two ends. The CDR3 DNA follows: TGCAGCGCAGGATGGTGGGGGCAGTATTTT. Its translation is CSAGWWGQYF.

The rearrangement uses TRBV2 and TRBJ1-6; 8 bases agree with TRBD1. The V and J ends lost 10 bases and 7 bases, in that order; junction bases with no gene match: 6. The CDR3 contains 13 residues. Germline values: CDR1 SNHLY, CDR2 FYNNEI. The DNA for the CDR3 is TGTGCCACCCTAGACAGGGGAAATTCACCCCTCCACTTT. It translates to CATLDRGNSPLHF.

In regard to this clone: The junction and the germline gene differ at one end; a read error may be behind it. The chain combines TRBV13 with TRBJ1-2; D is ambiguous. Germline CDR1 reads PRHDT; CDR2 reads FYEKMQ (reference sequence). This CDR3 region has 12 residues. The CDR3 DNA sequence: TGTGCCAGCAGCTCCGGACGGTCTTCTGGCGCCTTC. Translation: CASSSGRSSGAF.

The DNA for the CDR3 is TGTGCCAGCAGTGTGTTCGGGCTCAATCAGCCCCAGCATTTT. Amino acid sequence: CASSVFGLNQPQHF. V is TRBV2 and J is TRBJ1-5, with D uncertain. V was trimmed by 4 bases and J by 3 bases, leaving 10 bases between them. The germline V gene has CDR1 SNHLY and CDR2 FYNNEI. The CDR3 is 14 amino acids. Supplemented by reference TRBV2 and TRBJ1-5, the full variable domain reads EPEVTQTPSHQVTQMGQEVILRCVPISNHLYFYWYRQILGQKVEFLVSFYNNEISEKSEIFDDQFSVERPDGSNFTLKIRSTKLEDSAMYFCASSVFGLNQPQHFGDGTRLSIL.

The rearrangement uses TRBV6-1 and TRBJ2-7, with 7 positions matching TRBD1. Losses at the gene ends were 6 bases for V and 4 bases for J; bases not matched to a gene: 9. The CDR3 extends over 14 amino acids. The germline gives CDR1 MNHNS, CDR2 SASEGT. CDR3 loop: CASSIGTVDYEQYF. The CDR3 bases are TGTGCCAGCAGCATCGGGACAGTTGATTACGAGCAGTACTTC.

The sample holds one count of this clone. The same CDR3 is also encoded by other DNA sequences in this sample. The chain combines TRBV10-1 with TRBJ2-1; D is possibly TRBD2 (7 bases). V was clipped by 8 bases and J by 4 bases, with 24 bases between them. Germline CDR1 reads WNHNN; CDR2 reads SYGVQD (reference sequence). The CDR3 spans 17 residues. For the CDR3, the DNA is TGCGCCAGCTCCCGTCTGGGGGGGCCCTCGACGTACAATGAGCAGTTCTTC. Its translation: CASSRLGGPSTYNEQFF.

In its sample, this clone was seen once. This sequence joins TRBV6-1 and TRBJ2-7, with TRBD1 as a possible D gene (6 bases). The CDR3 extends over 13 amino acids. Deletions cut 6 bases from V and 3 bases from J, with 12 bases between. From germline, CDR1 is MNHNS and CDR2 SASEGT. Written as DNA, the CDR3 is TGTGCCAGCAGCCCGACAGGTTTCTACGAGCAGTACTTC. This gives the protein CASSPTGFYEQYF.

The CDR3 DNA follows: TGTGCCACCAGCAGAGATCGGGGAGTCAATGAGCAGTTCTTC. This encodes CATSRDRGVNEQFF. The genes are TRBV15 and TRBJ2-1; TRBD2 is a possible D gene (5 bases). Germline V gives CDR1 LNHNV, CDR2 YYDKDF (reference sequence). CDR3 length: 14 residues. V was clipped by 0 bases and J by 6 bases, with 9 bases between them.

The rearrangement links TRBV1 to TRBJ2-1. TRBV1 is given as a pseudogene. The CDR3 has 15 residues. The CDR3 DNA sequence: TGCACCAGCATCCAACTCAGGGGGGGGGACAATGAGCAGTTCTTC. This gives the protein CTSIQLRGGDNEQFF.

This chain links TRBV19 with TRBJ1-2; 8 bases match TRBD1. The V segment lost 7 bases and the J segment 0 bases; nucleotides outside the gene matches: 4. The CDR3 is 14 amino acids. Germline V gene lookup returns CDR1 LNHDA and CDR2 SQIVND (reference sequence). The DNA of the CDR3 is TGTGCCAGTAATGACAGGGGATCTAACTATGGCTACACCTTC. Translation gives CASNDRGSNYGYTF.

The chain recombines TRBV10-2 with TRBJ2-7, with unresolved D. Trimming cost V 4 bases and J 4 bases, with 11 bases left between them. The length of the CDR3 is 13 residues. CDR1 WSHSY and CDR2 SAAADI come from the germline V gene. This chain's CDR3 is CASSVAESYEQYF. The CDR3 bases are TGCGCCAGCAGTGTTGCGGAGAGTTACGAGCAGTACTTC.

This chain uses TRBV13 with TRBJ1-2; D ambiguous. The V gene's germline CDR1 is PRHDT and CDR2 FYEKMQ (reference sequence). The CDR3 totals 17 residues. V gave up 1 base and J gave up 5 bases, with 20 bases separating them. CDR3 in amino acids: CASSLDTDWFVPYGYTF. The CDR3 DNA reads TGTGCCAGCAGCTTAGATACGGACTGGTTCGTGCCGTATGGCTACACCTTC.

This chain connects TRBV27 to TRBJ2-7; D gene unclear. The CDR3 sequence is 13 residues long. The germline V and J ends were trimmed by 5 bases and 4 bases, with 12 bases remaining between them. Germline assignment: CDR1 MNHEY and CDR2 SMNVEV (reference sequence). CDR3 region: CASSPLYSYEQYF. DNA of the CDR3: TGTGCCAGCAGTCCCCTATACAGTTACGAGCAGTACTTC.

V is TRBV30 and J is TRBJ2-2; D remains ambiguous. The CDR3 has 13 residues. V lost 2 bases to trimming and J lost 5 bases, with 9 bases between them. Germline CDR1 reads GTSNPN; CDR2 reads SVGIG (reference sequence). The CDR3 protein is CAWSPLGTGELFF. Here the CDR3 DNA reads TGTGCCTGGAGTCCATTGGGGACCGGGGAGCTGTTTTTT.

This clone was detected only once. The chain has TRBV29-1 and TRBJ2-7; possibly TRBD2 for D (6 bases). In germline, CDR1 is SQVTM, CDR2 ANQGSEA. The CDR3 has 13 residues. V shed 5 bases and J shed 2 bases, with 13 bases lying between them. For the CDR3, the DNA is TGCAGCGTTATGTGGGAGGATACCTACGAGCAGTACTTC. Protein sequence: CSVMWEDTYEQYF.

In DNA form, the CDR3 reads TGTGCCAGCAGCTTGGGCCTCACAGGACCGTGGGAGCAGTACTTC. Translated, it gives CASSLGLTGPWEQYF. The rearrangement uses TRBV5-6 and TRBJ2-5; the D gene could be TRBD1 or TRBD2 (5 bases each). CDR1 is SGHDT and CDR2 is YYEEEE in the germline V gene. There are 15 residues in the CDR3. Deletions cut 0 bases from V and 11 bases from J, with 20 bases between.

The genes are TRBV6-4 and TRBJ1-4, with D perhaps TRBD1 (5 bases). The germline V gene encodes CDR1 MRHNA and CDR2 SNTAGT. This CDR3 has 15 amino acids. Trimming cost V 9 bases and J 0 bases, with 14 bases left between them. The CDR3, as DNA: TGTGCCAGACCGGGGCGAGGGGCAACTAATGAAAAACTGTTTTTT. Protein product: CARPGRGATNEKLFF.

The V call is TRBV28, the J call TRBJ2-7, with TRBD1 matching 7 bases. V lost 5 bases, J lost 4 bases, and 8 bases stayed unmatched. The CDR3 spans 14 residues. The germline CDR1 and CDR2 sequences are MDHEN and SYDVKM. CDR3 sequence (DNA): TGTGCCAGCAGTCCCTGGGGACAGCTTTACGAGCAGTACTTC. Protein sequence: CASSPWGQLYEQYF.

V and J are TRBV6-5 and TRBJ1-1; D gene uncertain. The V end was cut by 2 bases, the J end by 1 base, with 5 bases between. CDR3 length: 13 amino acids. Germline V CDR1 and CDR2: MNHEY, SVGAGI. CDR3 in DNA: TGTGCCAGCAGTTACGGGGAGAACACTGAAGCTTTCTTT. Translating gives CASSYGENTEAFF.

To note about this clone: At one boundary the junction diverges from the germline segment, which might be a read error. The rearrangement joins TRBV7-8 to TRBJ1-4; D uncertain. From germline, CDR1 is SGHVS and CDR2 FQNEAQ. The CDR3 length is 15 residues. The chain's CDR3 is CASSLYSRSNDKLFF. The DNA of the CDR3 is TGTGCCAGCAGCTTATATAGCAGGTCTAATGACAAACTGTTTTTT.

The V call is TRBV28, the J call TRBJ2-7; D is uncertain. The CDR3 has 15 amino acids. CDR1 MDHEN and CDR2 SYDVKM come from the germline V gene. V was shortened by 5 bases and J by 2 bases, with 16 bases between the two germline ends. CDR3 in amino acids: CASSHRKFLPYEQYF. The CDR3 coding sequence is TGTGCCAGCAGTCACCGAAAGTTTTTACCCTACGAGCAGTACTTC.